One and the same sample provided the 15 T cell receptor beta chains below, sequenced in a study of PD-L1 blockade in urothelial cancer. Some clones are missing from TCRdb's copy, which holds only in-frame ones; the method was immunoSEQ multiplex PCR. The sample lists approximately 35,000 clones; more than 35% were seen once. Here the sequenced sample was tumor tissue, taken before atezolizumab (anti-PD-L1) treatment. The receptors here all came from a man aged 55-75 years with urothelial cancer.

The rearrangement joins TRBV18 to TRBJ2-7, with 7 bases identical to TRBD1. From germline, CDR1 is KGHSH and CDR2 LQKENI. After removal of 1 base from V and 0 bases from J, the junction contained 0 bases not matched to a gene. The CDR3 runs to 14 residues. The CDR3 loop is CASSPRDSSYEQYF. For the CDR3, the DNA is TGTGCCAGCTCACCACGGGACAGCTCCTACGAGCAGTACTTC. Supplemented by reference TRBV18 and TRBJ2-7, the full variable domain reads NAGVMQNPRHLVRRRGQEARLRCSPMKGHSHVYWYRQLPEEGLKFMVYLQKENIIDESGMPKERFSAEFPKEGPSILRIQQVVRGDSAAYFCASSPRDSSYEQYFGPGTRLTVT.

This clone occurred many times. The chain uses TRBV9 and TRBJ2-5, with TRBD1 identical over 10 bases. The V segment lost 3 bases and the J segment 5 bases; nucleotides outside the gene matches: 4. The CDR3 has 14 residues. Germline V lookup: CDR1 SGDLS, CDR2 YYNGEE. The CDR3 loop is CASSAGQGWETQYF. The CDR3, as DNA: TGTGCCAGCAGCGCGGGACAGGGGTGGGAGACCCAGTACTTC.

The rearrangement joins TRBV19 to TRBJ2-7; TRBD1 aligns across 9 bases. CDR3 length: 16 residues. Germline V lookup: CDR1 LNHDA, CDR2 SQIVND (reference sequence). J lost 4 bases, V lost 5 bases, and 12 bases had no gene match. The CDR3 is CASSVYSGQGTYEQYF. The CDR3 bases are TGTGCCAGTAGTGTCTATTCGGGACAGGGCACTTACGAGCAGTACTTC. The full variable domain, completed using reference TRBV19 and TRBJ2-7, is DGGITQSPKYLFRKEGQNVTLSCEQNLNHDAMYWYRQDPGQGLRLIYYSQIVNDFQKGDIAEGYSVSREKKESFPLTVTSAQKNPTAFYLCASSVYSGQGTYEQYFGPGTRLTVT.

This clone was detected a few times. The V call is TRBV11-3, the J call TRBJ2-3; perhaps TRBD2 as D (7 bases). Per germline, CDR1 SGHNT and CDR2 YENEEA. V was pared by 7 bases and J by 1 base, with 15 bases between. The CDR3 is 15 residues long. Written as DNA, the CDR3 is TGTGCCAGCACCCCTAGGGGGGGGCGCACAGATACGCAGTATTTT. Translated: CASTPRGGRTDTQYF.

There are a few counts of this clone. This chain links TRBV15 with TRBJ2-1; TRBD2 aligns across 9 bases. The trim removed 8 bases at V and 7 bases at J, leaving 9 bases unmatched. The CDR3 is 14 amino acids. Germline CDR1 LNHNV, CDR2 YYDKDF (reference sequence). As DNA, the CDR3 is TGTGCCACCGCGGCGGGAGGGCCCTCAAATGAGCAGTTCTTC. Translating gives CATAAGGPSNEQFF.

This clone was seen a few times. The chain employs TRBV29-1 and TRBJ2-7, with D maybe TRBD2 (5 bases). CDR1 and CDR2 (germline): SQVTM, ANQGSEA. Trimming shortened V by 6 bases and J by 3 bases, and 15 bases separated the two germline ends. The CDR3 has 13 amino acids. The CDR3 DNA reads TGCAGCGTGGGAGATGAGGTTAACTACGAGCAGTACTTC. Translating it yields CSVGDEVNYEQYF.

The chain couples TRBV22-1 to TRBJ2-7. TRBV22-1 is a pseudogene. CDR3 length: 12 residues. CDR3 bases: TGTGCCAGCAGTTTGTGGCTCTACGAGCAGTACTTC. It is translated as CASSLWLYEQYF.

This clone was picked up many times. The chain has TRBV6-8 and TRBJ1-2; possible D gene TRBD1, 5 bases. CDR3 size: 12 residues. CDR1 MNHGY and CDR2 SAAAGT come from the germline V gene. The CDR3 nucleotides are TGTGCGAGCGAATTCCAGGGAGTAGGCTACACCTTC. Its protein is CASEFQGVGYTF.

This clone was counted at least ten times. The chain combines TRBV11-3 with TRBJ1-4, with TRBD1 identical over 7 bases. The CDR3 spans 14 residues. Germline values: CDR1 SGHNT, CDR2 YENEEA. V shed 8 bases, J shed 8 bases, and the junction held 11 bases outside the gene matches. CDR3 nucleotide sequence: TGTGCCAGCGTCTCCGACAGGGTTGGAGAAAAACTGTTTTTT. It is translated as CASVSDRVGEKLFF.

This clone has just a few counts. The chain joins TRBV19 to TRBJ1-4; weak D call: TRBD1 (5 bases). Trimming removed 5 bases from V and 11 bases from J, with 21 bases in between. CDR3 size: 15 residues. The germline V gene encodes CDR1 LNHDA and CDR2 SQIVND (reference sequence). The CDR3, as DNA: TGTGCCAGTAGTGTCCGGGACGGAGTAATGAGGAAACTGTTTTTT. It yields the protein CASSVRDGVMRKLFF. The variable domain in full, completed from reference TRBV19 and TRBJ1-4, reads DGGITQSPKYLFRKEGQNVTLSCEQNLNHDAMYWYRQDPGQGLRLIYYSQIVNDFQKGDIAEGYSVSREKKESFPLTVTSAQKNPTAFYLCASSVRDGVMRKLFFGSGTQLSVL.

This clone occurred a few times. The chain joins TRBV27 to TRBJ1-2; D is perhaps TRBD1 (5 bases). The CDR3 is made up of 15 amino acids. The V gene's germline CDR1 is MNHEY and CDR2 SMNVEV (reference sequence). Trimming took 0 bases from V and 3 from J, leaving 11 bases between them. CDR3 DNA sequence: TGTGCCAGCAGTTTATCGGCACTGGGGGACTATGGCTACACCTTC. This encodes CASSLSALGDYGYTF.

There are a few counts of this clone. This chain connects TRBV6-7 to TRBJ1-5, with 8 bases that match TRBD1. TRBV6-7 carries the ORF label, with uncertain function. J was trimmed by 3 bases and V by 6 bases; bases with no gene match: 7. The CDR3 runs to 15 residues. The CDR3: CASSYGQGINQPQHF. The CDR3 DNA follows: TGTGCCAGCAGCTACGGACAGGGCATCAATCAGCCCCAGCATTTT.

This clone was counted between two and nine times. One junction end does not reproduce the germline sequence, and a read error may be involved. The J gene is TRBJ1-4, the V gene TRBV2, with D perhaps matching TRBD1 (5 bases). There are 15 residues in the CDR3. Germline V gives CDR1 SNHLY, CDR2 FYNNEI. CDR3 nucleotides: TGTGCCAGCAGTGGACAGCCTGCAACTAATGAAAAATTGTTTTTT. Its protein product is CASSGQPATNEKLFF.

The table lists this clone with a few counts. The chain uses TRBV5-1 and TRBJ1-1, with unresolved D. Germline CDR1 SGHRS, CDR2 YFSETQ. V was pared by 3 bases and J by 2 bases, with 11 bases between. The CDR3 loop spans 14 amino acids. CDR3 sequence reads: CASSSARVNTEAFF. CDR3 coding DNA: TGCGCCAGCAGCTCGGCGAGGGTCAACACTGAAGCTTTCTTT.

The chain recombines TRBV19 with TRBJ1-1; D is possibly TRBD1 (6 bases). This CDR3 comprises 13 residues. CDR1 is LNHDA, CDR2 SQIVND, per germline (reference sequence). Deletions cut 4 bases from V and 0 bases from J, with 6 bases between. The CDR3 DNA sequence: TGTGCCAGTAGTAGGGGGCTGAACACTGAAGCTTTCTTT. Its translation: CASSRGLNTEAFF.